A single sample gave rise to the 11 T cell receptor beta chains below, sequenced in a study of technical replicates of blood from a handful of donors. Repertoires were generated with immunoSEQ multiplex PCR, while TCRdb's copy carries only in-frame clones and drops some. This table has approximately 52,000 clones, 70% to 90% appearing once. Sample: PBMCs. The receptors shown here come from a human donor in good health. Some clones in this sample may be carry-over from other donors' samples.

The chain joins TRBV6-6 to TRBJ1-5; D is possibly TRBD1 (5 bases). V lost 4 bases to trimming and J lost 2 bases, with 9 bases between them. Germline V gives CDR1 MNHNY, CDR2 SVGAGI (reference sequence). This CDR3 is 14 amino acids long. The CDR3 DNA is TGTGCCAGCAGTTCGGGGGATGGCAATCAGCCCCAGCATTTT. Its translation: CASSSGDGNQPQHF.

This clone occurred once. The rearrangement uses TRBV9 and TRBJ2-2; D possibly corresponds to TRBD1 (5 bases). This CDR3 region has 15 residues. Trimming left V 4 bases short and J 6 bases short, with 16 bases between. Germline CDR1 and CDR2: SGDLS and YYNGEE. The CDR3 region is CASSLGLVGPGELFF. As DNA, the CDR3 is TGTGCCAGCAGCCTGGGGCTAGTGGGGCCCGGGGAGCTGTTTTTT.

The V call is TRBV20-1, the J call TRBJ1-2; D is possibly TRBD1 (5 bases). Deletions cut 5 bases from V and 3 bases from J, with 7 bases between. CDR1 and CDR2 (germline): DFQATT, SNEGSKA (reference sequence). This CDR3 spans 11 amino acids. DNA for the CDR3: TGCAGTGCTCCGGGGGACTATGGCTACACCTTC. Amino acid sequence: CSAPGDYGYTF.

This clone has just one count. CDR3 in DNA: TGTGCCAGCTCACCACCGTCCTCCACTTACAGGGGGGTGAACACCGGGGAGCTGTTTTTT. Protein: CASSPPSSTYRGVNTGELFF. The chain employs TRBV18 and TRBJ2-2, with TRBD1 matching 8 bases. Unmatched junction bases numbered 13, after V lost 0 bases and J lost 1 base. The germline gives CDR1 KGHSH, CDR2 LQKENI. This CDR3 is 20 amino acids long.

The CDR3 DNA sequence: TGTGCCAGCAGCTTAATGGGACAGGGGGATGGCTACACCTTC. Protein sequence: CASSLMGQGDGYTF. The chain carries TRBV7-2 and TRBJ1-2; TRBD1 matches 11 bases. Germline loops: CDR1 SGHTA, CDR2 FQGNSA. J lost 6 bases, V lost 2 bases, and 2 bases had no gene match. CDR3 length: 14 amino acids. Full variable domain (outside the CDR3, taken from reference TRBV7-2 and TRBJ1-2): GAGVSQSPSNKVTEKGKDVELRCDPISGHTALYWYRQSLGQGLEFLIYFQGNSAPDKSGLPSDRFSAERTGGSVSTLTIQRTQQEDSAVYLCASSLMGQGDGYTFGSGTRLTVV.

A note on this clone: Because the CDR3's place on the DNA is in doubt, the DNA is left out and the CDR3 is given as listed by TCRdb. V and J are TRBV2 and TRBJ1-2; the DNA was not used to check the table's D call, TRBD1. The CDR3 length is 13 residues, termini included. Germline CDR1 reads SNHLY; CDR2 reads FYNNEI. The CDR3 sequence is CASSVGTGAENTF.

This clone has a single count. In nucleotides, the CDR3 is TGTGCCAGCAGTTTGCACAGATCCTACGAGCAGTACTTC. It codes for CASSLHRSYEQYF. This sequence joins TRBV27 and TRBJ2-7, with D unclear. The V gene lost 3 bases and the J gene lost 1 base, with 7 bases spanning the gap. Germline CDR1 reads MNHEY; CDR2 reads SMNVEV (reference sequence). The CDR3 totals 13 residues.

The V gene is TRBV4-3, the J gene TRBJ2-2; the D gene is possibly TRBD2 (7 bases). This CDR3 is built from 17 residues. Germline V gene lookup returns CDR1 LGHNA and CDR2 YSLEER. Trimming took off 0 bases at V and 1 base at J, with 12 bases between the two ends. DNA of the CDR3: TGCGCCAGCAGCCAAGATTGGGGGGGGCTGAACACCGGGGAGCTGTTTTTT. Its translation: CASSQDWGGLNTGELFF.

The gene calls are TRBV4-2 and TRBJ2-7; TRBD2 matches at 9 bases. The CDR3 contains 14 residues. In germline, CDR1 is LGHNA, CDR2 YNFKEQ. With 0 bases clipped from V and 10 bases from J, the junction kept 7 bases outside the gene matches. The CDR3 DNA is TGTGCCAGCAGCCAAGAGGGGCTAGCGGGGTCCCAGTACTTC. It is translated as CASSQEGLAGSQYF.

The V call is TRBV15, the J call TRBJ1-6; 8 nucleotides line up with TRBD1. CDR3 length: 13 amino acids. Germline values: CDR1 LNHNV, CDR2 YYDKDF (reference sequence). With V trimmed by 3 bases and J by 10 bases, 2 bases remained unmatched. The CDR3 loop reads CATSSNRGSPLHF. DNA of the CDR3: TGTGCCACCAGCAGCAACAGGGGGTCACCCCTCCACTTT.

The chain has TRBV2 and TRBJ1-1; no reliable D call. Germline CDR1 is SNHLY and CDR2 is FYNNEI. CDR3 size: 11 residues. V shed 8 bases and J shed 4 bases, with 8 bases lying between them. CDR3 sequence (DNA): TGTGCCAGCGTTCAGGCCACTGAAGCTTTCTTT. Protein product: CASVQATEAFF. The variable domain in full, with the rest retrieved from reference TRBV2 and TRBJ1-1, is EPEVTQTPSHQVTQMGQEVILRCVPISNHLYFYWYRQILGQKVEFLVSFYNNEISEKSEIFDDQFSVERPDGSNFTLKIRSTKLEDSAMYFCASVQATEAFFGQGTRLTVV.